The clone carrying this TCR beta chain was seen only once. Its antigen is unknown. TCRdb keeps only in-frame clones here, not all; method: immunoSEQ multiplex PCR. This sample carries about 51,000 clones, around 92% of them seen once, and the ten largest clones take 0.5% to 0.8%. The CDR3 spans 15 residues. The ends were cut back, 8 bases at V and 0 bases at J, with 17 bases in the middle. Germline CDR1 is MNHNS and CDR2 is SASEGT. The data are from a study of graft-versus-host responses after intestinal transplantation. Findings and limits, study-wide: The authors found GvH clones in recipient marrow, some appearing first in ileum or blood.

V is TRBV6-1 and J is TRBJ2-7; a weak D match, TRBD1 (6 bases). The sequence was collected from a human donor who was the organ donor for an intestinal transplant. The sequences come from unstimulated CD4+ T cells sorted from spleen or lymph node cells, collected before transplant. The CDR3 loop is CASDLQGQSSYEQYF. CDR3 coding DNA: TGTGCCAGCGACCTCCAGGGACAAAGCTCCTACGAGCAGTACTTC.